The following is a T cell receptor beta chain sequence with its context. Its antigen is still unknown. No clone much larger than this one lies a single base away; base qualities are absent. The CDR3, from cysteine to phenylalanine, totals 14 residues. Of the read, only the CDR3 DNA is kept; its 42 bases are in frame from base 1. V loses 5 bases of germline sequence and J loses 4 bases, and the interval between the two ends is 12 bases. CDR1 and CDR2 were assigned from the germline V gene as MNHEY and SVGEGT. This sample is part of a study of blood T cells in healthy people across ages (dated by TCRdb to between 2014 and 2017). About the full investigation: Template switching captured roughly one uniquely barcoded TCR beta cDNA molecule per two T cells in model experiments. To avoid experimental bias, donors of different ages were distributed randomly across sequencing lanes. The study analyzed two additional independent replicas of 1 million unique cDNA reads from the same blood draw for two donors, one aged 18 to 29 and one aged 80 or older. To track age-related changes in TCR beta repertoire diversity, the study relied on deep sequencing normalized with unique cDNA molecular identifiers. The donors were divided into four age groups: young (average approximately 17 years), middle-aged (almost 40), aged (approximately 62) and long-lived (roughly 82). Here is what the overall study found, with its caveats: Compared with the aged group, the long-lived group had more naive CD4+ T cells, fewer expanded clones and increased TCR diversity, a pattern suggesting age selection. As age increased, observed TCR beta diversity per million T cells dropped in a roughly linear way, and a significant reduction was already evident by age 40. Conclusive comparison of naive and antigen-experienced compartments was prevented by the profiling of bulk unsorted PBMCs. Estimates of total diversity based on one million sequenced T cells were considered lower bounds and underestimates. There was a strong correlation between observed TCR beta diversity and the percentage of naive T cells measured by flow cytometry. Donor CMV infection status was unknown, potentially confounding age-related changes in expanded clonotypes.

Donors were approximately 42 systemically healthy Caucasian individuals from Russia aged roughly 6 to 100 years. Each donor gave around 9.8 milliliters of peripheral blood, collected into EDTA-treated Vacutainer tubes. Ficoll-Paque density-gradient centrifugation was used to isolate PBMCs, with at least 7 million per sample. Trizol reagent was used to extract total RNA from PBMCs, with at least 5.5 micrograms per sample. For every donor, flow cytometry on a PBMC aliquot measured the percentage of naive CD45RAhigh/CD27high T cells. The library was produced with 5' RACE. The listed sequencing device is Illumina HiSeq 2500. The second PCR ran for roughly 7 to 11 cycles and used a J-beta primer mix along with a sample-barcoded 5' primer. Each TCR beta cDNA molecule received a unique molecular identifier from a template-switch 5' adaptor carrying 12 random nucleotides. Each sample yielded at least 2.5 million CDR3-containing paired-end reads. First-strand cDNA was synthesized from all RNA with the Mint cDNA synthesis kit, primed by a TRBC-specific oligonucleotide. After uracil-DNA glycosylase treatment, a first 18-cycle PCR used universal primers M1SS and BC2_uni_R on all cDNA. The original pipeline was this. For normalization, 1 million high-quality reads, each with a distinct molecular identifier, were randomly selected from each sample. Instead of being binned into consensus sequences, reads with shared molecular identifiers were discarded. MiTCR, with a Q25 quality threshold and the strictest error-elimination algorithm, was used for CDR3 identification, clonotype clustering and error correction. A nonparametric unseen species model using Euler transformation provided a lower-bound estimate of total TCR beta diversity. The public reads were reprocessed in TCRdb via fastp at Q25 and MiXCR, keeping in-frame beta chains. Every entry covers one CDR3 protein and lists the most common genes and DNA from its rows. Clone size and V and J calls follow TCRdb, not the original study. Counted in this sample were hundreds of thousands of distinct CDR3 sequences; more than 55% of them appeared once. About 26% of the sample is in the top ten clones.

The sample taken for sequencing was blood. The origin of this receptor is a man in his forties in good health. This sequence uses TRBV6-2 or TRBV6-3 and TRBJ2-1; TRBD2 is perhaps the D gene, given 6 matching bases. The DNA sequence reads TGTGCCAGCAGTGGCGGGATCCAGTACAATGAGCAGTTCTTC. This sequence encodes CASSGGIQYNEQFF.